This TCR beta chain was captured by sequencing in a study of blood T cell repertoires in COVID-19. Study summary: Italy, Spain and the United States were the sources of the convalescent and acute COVID-19 samples.

The CDR3 loop spans 15 amino acids. Germline CDR1 and CDR2: LNHDA and SQIVND (reference sequence). The V segment lost 2 bases and the J segment 9 bases; nucleotides outside the gene matches: 8. Method: immunoSEQ multiplex PCR; TCRdb's copy keeps in-frame clones and lacks some. The table lists tens of thousands of clones, roughly nine tenths of them singletons. The chain combines TRBV19 with TRBJ2-1, with TRBD1 matching over 9 bases. The TCR sequence derives from a woman aged 55-69 years with COVID-19, enrolled during active disease. Sequencing used peripheral blood. The CDR3: CASSIPGQGSSEQFF. CDR3 coding DNA: TGTGCCAGTAGTATACCGGGACAGGGTTCGAGTGAGCAGTTCTTC.